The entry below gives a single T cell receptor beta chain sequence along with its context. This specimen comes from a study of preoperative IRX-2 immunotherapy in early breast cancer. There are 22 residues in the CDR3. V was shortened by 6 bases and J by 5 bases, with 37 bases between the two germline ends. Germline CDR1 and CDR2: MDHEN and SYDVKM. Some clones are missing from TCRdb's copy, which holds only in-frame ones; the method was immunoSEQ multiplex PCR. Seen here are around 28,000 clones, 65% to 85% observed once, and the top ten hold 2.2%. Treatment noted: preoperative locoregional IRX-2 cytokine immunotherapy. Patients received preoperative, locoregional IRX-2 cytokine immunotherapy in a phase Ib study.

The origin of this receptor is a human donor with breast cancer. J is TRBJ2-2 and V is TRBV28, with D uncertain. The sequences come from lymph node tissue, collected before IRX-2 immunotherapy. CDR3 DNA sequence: TGTGCCAGCAGCTCCTTCGAACCCTCATTCCGACCGGTCCTGGAATGGACCGGGGAGCTGTTTTTT. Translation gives CASSSFEPSFRPVLEWTGELFF.